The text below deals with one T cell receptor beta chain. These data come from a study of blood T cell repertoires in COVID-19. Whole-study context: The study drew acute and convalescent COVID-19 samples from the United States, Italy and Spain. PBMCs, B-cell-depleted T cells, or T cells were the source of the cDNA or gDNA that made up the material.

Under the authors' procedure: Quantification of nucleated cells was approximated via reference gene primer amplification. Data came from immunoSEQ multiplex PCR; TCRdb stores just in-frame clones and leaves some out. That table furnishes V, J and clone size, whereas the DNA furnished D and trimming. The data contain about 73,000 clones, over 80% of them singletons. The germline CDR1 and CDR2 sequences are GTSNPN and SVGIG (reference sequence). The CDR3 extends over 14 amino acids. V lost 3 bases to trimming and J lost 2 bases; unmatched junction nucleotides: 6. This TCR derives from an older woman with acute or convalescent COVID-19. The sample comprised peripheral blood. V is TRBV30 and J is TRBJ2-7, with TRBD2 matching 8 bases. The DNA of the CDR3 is TGTGCCTGGAGAGTCCGGGGGGGGACCTACGAGCAGTACTTC. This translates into CAWRVRGGTYEQYF.